These T cell receptor beta chains were read from a single sample in a study of blood T cell repertoires in COVID-19. Only in-frame clones appear in the TCRdb table, and some are missing; sequencing was by immunoSEQ multiplex PCR. The repertoire holds about 45,000 clones, with 86% as singletons. Sequenced material: peripheral blood. The receptors derive from a human donor in a cohort sampled during active COVID-19. Each CDR3 is given with its conserved first and last residue. Fields, in order: clone size, V gene, J gene, D gene, CDR3 protein, CDR3 DNA. The D gene is left open where the match is weak. Not all rows give a size; the values are once, few, many and, for expanded clones, a class.

.	TRBV30	TRBJ1-5	TRBD1	CAWSADRGRQPQHF	TGTGCCTGGAGTGCGGACAGGGGAAGGCAGCCCCAGCATTTT
.	TRBV10-3	TRBJ2-3	.	CAISESTERTDTQYF	TGTGCCATCAGTGAGTCGACAGAGCGCACAGATACGCAGTATTTT
.	TRBV6-5	TRBJ2-7	.	CASSSDWGSDEQYF	TGTGCCAGCAGTTCCGACTGGGGCTCCGACGAGCAGTACTTC
.	TRBV6-6	TRBJ2-5	.	CASSYGGAQETQYF	TGTGCCAGCAGTTACGGGGGGGCCCAGGAGACCCAGTACTTC
.	TRBV18	TRBJ2-1	TRBD1	CASSSGTGTYNEQFF	TGTGCCAGCTCTTCCGGGACAGGGACCTACAATGAGCAGTTCTTC
.	TRBV11-2	TRBJ2-4	TRBD1	CASSQDRRHIQYF	TGTGCCAGCAGCCAGGACAGGCGGCACATTCAGTACTTC
.	TRBV27	TRBJ1-1	TRBD1	CASSPQGARGTEAFF	TGTGCCAGCAGTCCCCAGGGGGCGCGCGGCACTGAAGCTTTCTTT
.	TRBV5-6	TRBJ2-3	TRBD2	CASSLDQRGVDTQYF	TGTGCCAGCAGCTTGGATCAGCGGGGGGTAGATACGCAGTATTTT
few	TRBV6-1	TRBJ1-2	.	CASSEGQTNSYGYTF	TGTGCCAGCAGTGAAGGGCAGACAAATAGCTATGGCTACACCTTC
.	TRBV5-5	TRBJ2-5	.	CASSQTGQETQYF	TGTGCCAGCAGCCAGACAGGCCAAGAGACCCAGTACTTC
.	TRBV20-1	TRBJ1-4	.	CSASSPATNEKLFF	TGCAGTGCTAGTTCGCCAGCAACTAATGAAAAACTGTTTTTT
.	TRBV7-6	TRBJ1-1	.	CASSLTGSEAFF	TGTGCCAGCAGCTTAACCGGTTCTGAAGCTTTCTTT
.	TRBV3-1/TRBV3-2	TRBJ2-3	TRBD2	CASSLLYGLVSDTQYF	TGTGCCAGCAGCCTACTATATGGACTAGTCTCAGATACGCAGTATTTT
.	TRBV6-5	TRBJ1-5	.	CASSYSPHGDQPQHF	TGTGCCAGCAGTTACTCCCCGCACGGAGATCAGCCCCAGCATTTT
.	TRBV2	TRBJ2-5	TRBD1	CASRVQGAQYF	TGTGCCAGCAGGGTCCAGGGGGCCCAGTACTTC
.	TRBV6-5	TRBJ1-5	.	CASSYSSNSNQPQHF	TGTGCCAGCAGTTACTCGAGCAATAGCAATCAGCCCCAGCATTTT
.	TRBV18	TRBJ2-7	TRBD1	CASSGQGSGYEQYF	TGTGCCAGCTCAGGACAGGGGTCGGGCTACGAGCAGTACTTC
.	TRBV7-6	TRBJ1-1	TRBD1	CASSSGQDNTEAFF	TGTGCCAGCAGCTCCGGACAGGACAACACTGAAGCTTTCTTT
.	TRBV7-9	TRBJ2-7	.	CASSPDTYEQYF	TGTGCCAGCAGCCCCGACACGTACGAGCAGTACTTC
.	TRBV6-6	TRBJ2-6	.	CASSPLDSLSGANVLTF	TGTGCCAGCAGTCCTTTGGACAGCCTCTCTGGGGCCAACGTCCTGACTTTC
.	TRBV5-1	TRBJ1-4	TRBD1	CASSLADRTEKLFF	TGCGCCAGCAGCTTGGCGGACAGGACTGAAAAACTGTTTTTT
.	TRBV5-1	TRBJ1-1	.	CASSPYGNTEAFF	TGCGCCAGCAGCCCATACGGGAACACTGAAGCTTTCTTT
.	TRBV7-9	TRBJ1-2	TRBD1	CASTGEAGGFDGYTF	TGTGCCAGCACGGGGGAGGCAGGGGGCTTTGATGGCTACACCTTC
once	TRBV9	TRBJ1-6	.	CASSPRQLHSPLHF	TGTGCCAGCAGCCCACGACAGTTACATTCACCCCTCCACTTT